A selection of T cell receptor beta chains follows, all from one sample in a study of cytomegalovirus exposure and HLA in healthy donors. Some clones are missing from TCRdb's copy, which holds only in-frame ones; the method was immunoSEQ multiplex PCR. In the table there are about 130,000 clones, about 75% of which are singletons. Sequenced material: PBMCs. All receptors derive from a middle-aged woman in good health and CMV-seronegative. Each CDR3 is given with its conserved first and last residue. Fields, in order: V gene, D gene, J gene, clone size, CDR3 protein, CDR3 DNA. A D gene is named only where the DNA matches it firmly. Clone size is given for some rows only: seen once, a few or many times, or a class if the clone is expanded.

TRBV7-3	TRBD2	TRBJ2-1	NA	CASSLPTSGYNEQFF	TGTGCCAGCAGCTTACCGACTAGCGGATACAATGAGCAGTTCTTC
TRBV6-5	TRBD1	TRBJ2-7	once	CASSPGQGALYEQYF	TGTGCCAGCAGTCCCGGACAGGGCGCTCTCTACGAGCAGTACTTC
TRBV4-2	NA	TRBJ1-4	NA	CASSQGQDNEKLFF	TGTGCCAGCAGCCAAGGCCAGGATAATGAAAAACTGTTTTTT
TRBV6-5	TRBD1	TRBJ2-2	NA	CASRGTGGTGELFF	TGTGCCAGCAGAGGGACAGGGGGCACCGGGGAGCTGTTTTTT
TRBV4-3	NA	TRBJ1-1	NA	CASSRRIGVMRDTEAFF	TGCGCCAGCAGCCGGCGGATTGGGGTGATGAGGGACACTGAAGCTTTCTTT
TRBV19	TRBD1	TRBJ2-7	once	CASSGTGGSYEQYF	TGTGCCAGTAGTGGGACAGGGGGCTCCTACGAGCAGTACTTC
TRBV4-2	NA	TRBJ1-3	once	CASSQETGAISGNTIYF	TGTGCCAGCAGCCAAGAAACAGGCGCGATCTCTGGAAACACCATATATTTT
TRBV7-9	NA	TRBJ2-3	NA	CASSLEWDTQYF	TGTGCCAGCAGCCTTGAGTGGGATACGCAGTATTTT
TRBV5-1	NA	TRBJ2-3	NA	CASSLGARGANTDTQYF	TGCGCCAGCAGCTTGGGAGCCAGGGGCGCTAACACAGATACGCAGTATTTT
TRBV6-5	NA	TRBJ1-6	NA	CASISQGGNSPLHF	TGTGCCAGCATAAGTCAGGGAGGCAATTCACCCCTCCACTTT
TRBV6-1	NA	TRBJ2-7	few	CASSELQGYEQYF	TGTGCCAGCAGTGAACTACAGGGTTACGAGCAGTACTTC
TRBV10-1	TRBD2	TRBJ2-1	NA	CASSLGTSGEQFF	TGCGCCAGCAGCCTAGGGACTAGCGGAGAGCAGTTCTTC
TRBV30	NA	TRBJ2-5	NA	CAWTRRGGETQYF	TGTGCCTGGACCCGGAGAGGGGGAGAGACCCAGTACTTC
TRBV19	TRBD2	TRBJ2-1	few	CASSLRLAGGYNEQFF	TGTGCCAGTAGTCTCAGACTAGCGGGGGGGTACAATGAGCAGTTCTTC
TRBV29-1	TRBD1	TRBJ2-7	NA	CSGRDRDYEQYF	TGCAGTGGGAGGGACAGGGACTACGAGCAGTACTTC
TRBV6-5	TRBD1	TRBJ2-2	NA	CASRATGRTGELFF	TGTGCCAGCAGGGCGACAGGGCGCACCGGGGAGCTGTTTTTT
TRBV27	NA	TRBJ2-7	NA	CASSPRGGALYEQYF	TGTGCCAGCAGCCCCCGCGGCGGGGCTCTATACGAGCAGTACTTC
TRBV6-5	TRBD2	TRBJ2-7	once	CASSYSKAGGRYEQYF	TGTGCCAGCAGTTACTCGAAGGCGGGGGGGCGATACGAGCAGTACTTC
TRBV5-6	TRBD1	TRBJ1-3	NA	CASSGTGGAYTIYF	TGTGCCAGCAGCGGGACAGGGGGCGCGTACACCATATATTTT
TRBV7-8	NA	TRBJ2-7	NA	CASSLVGGSYEQYF	TGTGCCAGCAGCTTAGTCGGGGGCTCCTACGAGCAGTACTTC
TRBV19	TRBD1	TRBJ1-5	NA	CASSLLGQGRQPQHF	TGTGCCAGTAGTCTACTCGGACAGGGGAGGCAGCCCCAGCATTTT
TRBV2	TRBD1	TRBJ1-1	few	CASSGDRGIVAFF	TGTGCCAGCAGTGGGGACAGGGGTATAGTAGCTTTCTTT
TRBV7-9	TRBD1	TRBJ1-1	NA	CASSLRAGGYLNTEAFF	TGTGCCAGCAGCTTAAGAGCAGGGGGGTACTTGAACACTGAAGCTTTCTTT
TRBV5-1	TRBD1	TRBJ1-4	NA	CASSLGQAPEKLFF	TGCGCCAGCAGCCTGGGACAGGCTCCCGAAAAACTGTTTTTT
TRBV5-1	TRBD2	TRBJ2-3	NA	CASSLEAGGLTDTQYF	TGCGCCAGCAGCTTGGAAGCGGGGGGGTTGACAGATACGCAGTATTTT
TRBV7-6	NA	TRBJ2-7	once	CASSLVPGHQESTYEQYF	TGTGCCAGCAGCTTAGTCCCGGGACATCAGGAATCTACCTACGAGCAGTACTTC
TRBV5-4	TRBD1	TRBJ1-3	NA	CASSLGTGSGNTIYF	TGTGCCAGCAGCCTCGGGACAGGGTCTGGAAACACCATATATTTT
TRBV7-7	NA	TRBJ2-1	NA	CASSPGGYNEQFF	TGTGCTAGCAGCCCCGGGGGCTACAATGAGCAGTTCTTC
TRBV4-2	NA	TRBJ1-1	few	CASSQEHGNMNTEAFF	TGTGCCAGCAGCCAAGAACATGGCAACATGAACACTGAAGCTTTCTTT
TRBV13	TRBD1	TRBJ1-4	NA	CASSPRTGYREKLFF	TGTGCCAGCAGCCCACGGACAGGGTATCGTGAAAAACTGTTTTTT
TRBV6-1	TRBD2	TRBJ2-7	NA	CASSEATSGALYEQYF	TGTGCCAGCAGTGAAGCGACTAGCGGGGCCCTTTACGAGCAGTACTTC
TRBV19	TRBD1	TRBJ1-2	once	CASTPGQGLYGYTF	TGTGCCAGTACTCCCGGACAGGGCCTATATGGCTACACCTTC
TRBV7-9	NA	TRBJ1-1	NA	CASSLEVILGATEAFF	TGTGCCAGCAGCTTAGAGGTCATTTTAGGGGCCACTGAAGCTTTCTTT
TRBV5-8	TRBD1	TRBJ1-4	NA	CASSQGGTGLTTNEKLFF	TGTGCCAGCAGCCAGGGAGGGACAGGACTTACAACTAATGAAAAACTGTTTTTT
TRBV4-1	NA	TRBJ1-6	NA	CASSPPFASSPLHF	TGCGCCAGCAGCCCCCCCTTTGCGAGTTCACCCCTCCACTTT
TRBV5-1	TRBD1	TRBJ1-5	NA	CASSLGTGQGPQPQHF	TGCGCCAGCAGCCTGGGGACGGGACAGGGGCCTCAGCCCCAGCATTTT
TRBV18	NA	TRBJ2-1	once	CASSPPGARNEQFF	TGTGCCAGCTCACCACCAGGGGCTCGGAATGAGCAGTTCTTC
TRBV25-1	TRBD1	TRBJ1-6	NA	CASSGTGGSPLHF	TGTGCCAGCAGTGGGACAGGGGGTTCACCCCTCCACTTT
TRBV4-2	NA	TRBJ1-5	NA	CASSQVEGVGNQPQHF	TGTGCCAGCAGCCAAGTAGAGGGTGTGGGCAATCAGCCCCAGCATTTT
TRBV9	TRBD1	TRBJ2-7	few	CASSVGTGGSYEQYF	TGTGCCAGCAGCGTGGGGACAGGGGGCTCGTACGAGCAGTACTTC
TRBV19	TRBD1	TRBJ1-2	NA	CASRSGQRSYGYTF	TGTGCCAGTAGGTCGGGACAGAGAAGTTATGGCTACACCTTC
TRBV5-4	TRBD1	TRBJ2-7	NA	CASSQGQARYEQYF	TGTGCCAGCAGCCAGGGACAGGCGAGGTACGAGCAGTACTTC
TRBV5-8	NA	TRBJ1-4	few	CASSSQMQFNEKLFF	TGTGCCAGCAGTTCACAAATGCAGTTTAATGAAAAACTGTTTTTT
TRBV5-1	TRBD1	TRBJ2-2	NA	CASSSHRGTGELFF	TGCGCCAGCAGCTCCCACAGGGGCACCGGGGAGCTGTTTTTT
TRBV19	NA	TRBJ2-2	NA	CASSIAEPGNTGELFF	TGTGCCAGTAGTATAGCCGAACCAGGGAACACCGGGGAGCTGTTTTTT
TRBV7-2	NA	TRBJ1-1	NA	CASSRGQTYTEAFF	TGTGCCAGCAGCAGAGGACAGACTTACACTGAAGCTTTCTTT
TRBV5-5	NA	TRBJ1-3	few	CASSSSGYSGNTIYF	TGTGCCAGCAGCTCGTCAGGGTATTCTGGAAACACCATATATTTT
TRBV9	TRBD2	TRBJ2-1	NA	CASSVVSRRGGPSYNEQFF	TGTGCCAGCAGCGTAGTAAGTAGACGCGGGGGGCCCTCATACAATGAGCAGTTCTTC
TRBV11-2	TRBD2	TRBJ2-7	NA	CASSLIPAGGSSWQYF	TGTGCCAGCAGCTTAATCCCGGCGGGGGGATCTTCCTGGCAGTACTTC
TRBV7-9	NA	TRBJ1-1	few	CASSLDSRMNTEAFF	TGTGCCAGCAGCTTAGACTCTCGTATGAACACTGAAGCTTTCTTT
TRBV13	NA	TRBJ2-2	NA	CASSLQQGRVTTGELFF	TGTGCCAGCAGCTTACAACAGGGCAGGGTTACCACCGGGGAGCTGTTTTTT
TRBV9	TRBD1	TRBJ1-1	NA	CASGQENTEAFF	TGTGCCAGCGGACAGGAGAACACTGAAGCTTTCTTT
TRBV7-2	NA	TRBJ2-1	NA	CASSLEKVRSTRWNEQFF	TGTGCCAGCAGCTTAGAAAAAGTCCGGTCTACCCGATGGAATGAGCAGTTCTTC